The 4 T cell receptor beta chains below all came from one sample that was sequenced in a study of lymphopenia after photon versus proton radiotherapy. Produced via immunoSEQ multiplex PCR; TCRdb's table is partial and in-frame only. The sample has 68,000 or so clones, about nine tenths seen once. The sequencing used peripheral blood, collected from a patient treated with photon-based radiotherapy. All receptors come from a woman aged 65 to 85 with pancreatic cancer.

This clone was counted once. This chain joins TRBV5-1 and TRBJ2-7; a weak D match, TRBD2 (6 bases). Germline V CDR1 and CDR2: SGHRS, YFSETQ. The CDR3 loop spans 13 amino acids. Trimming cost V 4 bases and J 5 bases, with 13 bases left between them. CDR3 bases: TGCGCCAGCAGCCCCGGGGGAGGAGACGAGCAGTACTTC. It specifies CASSPGGGDEQYF.

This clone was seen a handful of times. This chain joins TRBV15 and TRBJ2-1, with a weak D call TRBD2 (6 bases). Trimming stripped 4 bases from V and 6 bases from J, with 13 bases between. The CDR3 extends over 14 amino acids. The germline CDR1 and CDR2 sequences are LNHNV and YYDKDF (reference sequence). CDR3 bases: TGTGCCACCAGCAAGGTTGGAGGGATCAATGAGCAGTTCTTC. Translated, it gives CATSKVGGINEQFF.

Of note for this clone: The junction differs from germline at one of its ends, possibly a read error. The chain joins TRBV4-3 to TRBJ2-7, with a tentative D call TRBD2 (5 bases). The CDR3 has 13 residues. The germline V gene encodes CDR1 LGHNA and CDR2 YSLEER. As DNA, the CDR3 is TGCGCCAGCAGCCAAGATAGAGGGTTCCCCTCAGCCTTC. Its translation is CASSQDRGFPSAF.

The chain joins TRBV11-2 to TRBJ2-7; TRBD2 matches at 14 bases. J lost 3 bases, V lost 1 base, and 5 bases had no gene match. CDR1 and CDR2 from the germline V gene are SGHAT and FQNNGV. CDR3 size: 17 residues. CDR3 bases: TGTGCCAGCAGCTTAGGGGGGACTAGCGGGAGTATCTACGAGCAGTACTTC. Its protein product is CASSLGGTSGSIYEQYF.